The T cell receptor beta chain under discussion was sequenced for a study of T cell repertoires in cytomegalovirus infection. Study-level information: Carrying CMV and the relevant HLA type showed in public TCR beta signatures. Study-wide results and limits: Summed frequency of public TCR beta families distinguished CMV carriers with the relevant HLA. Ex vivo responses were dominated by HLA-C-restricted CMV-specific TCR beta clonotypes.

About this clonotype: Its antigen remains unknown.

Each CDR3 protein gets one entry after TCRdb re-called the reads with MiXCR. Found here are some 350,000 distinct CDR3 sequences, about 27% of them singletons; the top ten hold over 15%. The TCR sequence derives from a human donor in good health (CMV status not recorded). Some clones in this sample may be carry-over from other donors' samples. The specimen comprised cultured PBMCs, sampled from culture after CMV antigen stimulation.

The CDR3 coding sequence is TGTGCCAGCAGCGTAGATGGACTAGCGGGAGTTAGCACAGATACGCAGTATTTT. Residues: CASSVDGLAGVSTDTQYF. The rearrangement joins TRBV9 to TRBJ2-3; 13 positions agree with TRBD2. Germline V lookup: CDR1 SGDLS, CDR2 YYNGEE. The CDR3 contains 18 residues. With 0 bases clipped from V and 0 bases from J, the junction kept 4 bases outside the gene matches.